The 5 T cell receptor beta chains presented below share a single source sample, sequenced in a study of T cell repertoires in cytomegalovirus infection. These receptors have no identified antigens. TCRdb ran MiXCR on the reads and lists one entry per CDR3 protein. The table shows approximately 990,000 distinct CDR3 sequences, with around 32% occurring only once. The material was cultured CD8+ T cells from PBMCs, obtained from culture after CMV antigen stimulation. Receptors were obtained from a human donor in good health (CMV status not recorded). Some clones in this sample may be carry-over from other donors' samples.

This clonotype appeared a few times. CDR3 amino acids: CASSAVREQFF. CDR3 sequence (DNA): TGTGCCAGCAGTGCCGTTCGGGAGCAGTTCTTC. The rearrangement joins TRBV2 to TRBJ2-1; D gene unclear. The V gene's germline CDR1 is SNHLY and CDR2 FYNNEI. V gave up 4 bases and J gave up 10 bases, with 8 bases separating them. The CDR3 has 11 residues. The complete variable domain, with remaining parts taken from reference TRBV2 and TRBJ2-1, reads EPEVTQTPSHQVTQMGQEVILRCVPISNHLYFYWYRQILGQKVEFLVSFYNNEISEKSEIFDDQFSVERPDGSNFTLKIRSTKLEDSAMYFCASSAVREQFFGPGTRLTVL.

V and J are TRBV13 and TRBJ1-6; no clear D. CDR3 length equals 12 residues. Trimming shortened V by 5 bases and J by 6 bases, and 5 bases separated the two germline ends. Germline V CDR1 and CDR2: PRHDT, FYEKMQ (reference sequence). CDR3 region: CASSNLNSPLHF. The CDR3 DNA reads TGTGCCAGCAGCAATCTTAATTCACCCCTCCACTTT.

CDR3 DNA sequence: TGTGCCAGCAGCCAAGATCTGCGGGGGGGCCCAGATACGCAGTATTTT. It specifies CASSQDLRGGPDTQYF. The chain recombines TRBV4-2 with TRBJ2-3, with 9 bases identical to TRBD2. CDR3 length equals 16 residues. The J segment lost 4 bases and the V segment lost 0 bases, leaving 5 bases of the junction unmatched. From germline, CDR1 is LGHNA and CDR2 YNFKEQ.

V usage is TRBV7-4 and J usage is TRBJ2-7, with TRBD1 identical over 10 bases. Unmatched junction bases numbered 8, after V lost 5 bases and J lost 4 bases. CDR3 length: 15 residues. The V gene's germline CDR1 is SGHVT and CDR2 SQSDAQ. CDR3 region: CASSHLDRGLYEQYF. For the CDR3, the DNA is TGTGCCAGCAGCCACCTAGACAGGGGGCTGTACGAGCAGTACTTC.

This clonotype was recorded at least ten times. A much larger clone lies one base from this, so it may be a read error. The CDR3 here is CASSYGDTEAFF. Here the CDR3 DNA reads TGTGCCAGCAGTTACGGGGACACTGAAGCTTTCTTT. The J gene is TRBJ1-1, the V gene TRBV6-6, with D uncertain. V lost 2 bases and J 3 bases, leaving 4 bases between the germline ends. The CDR3 spans 12 residues. CDR1 and CDR2 from the germline V gene are MNHNY and SVGAGI (reference sequence).